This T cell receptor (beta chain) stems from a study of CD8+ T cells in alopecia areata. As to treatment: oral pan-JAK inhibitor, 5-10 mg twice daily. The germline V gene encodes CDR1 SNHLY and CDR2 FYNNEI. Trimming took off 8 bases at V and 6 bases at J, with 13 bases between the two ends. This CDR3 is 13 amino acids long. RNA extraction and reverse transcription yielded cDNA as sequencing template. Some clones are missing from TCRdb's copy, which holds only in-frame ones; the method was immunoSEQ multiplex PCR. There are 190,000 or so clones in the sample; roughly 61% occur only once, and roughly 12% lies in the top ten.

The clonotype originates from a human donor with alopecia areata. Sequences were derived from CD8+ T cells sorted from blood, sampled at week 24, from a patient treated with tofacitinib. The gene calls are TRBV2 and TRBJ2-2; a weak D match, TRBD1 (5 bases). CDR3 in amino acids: CASERRDPGELFF. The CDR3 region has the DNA TGTGCCAGCGAGCGCAGGGATCCCGGGGAGCTGTTTTTT.